The 21 T cell receptor beta chains presented below share a single source sample, sequenced in a study of T cell responses to AZD1222 COVID-19 vaccine. Using immunoSEQ multiplex PCR, the repertoire was profiled, and TCRdb retains in-frame clones only, with some absent. The repertoire consists of roughly 140,000 clones, with around 90% occurring once and the leading ten covering about 3.3%. The material sequenced was peripheral blood, taken 28 days after the second AZD1222 dose. The receptors come from an adult who received the AZD1222 COVID-19 vaccine.

The chain recombines TRBV2 with TRBJ1-1, with D hard to call. This CDR3 is built from 10 residues. Germline V gene sequence: CDR1 SNHLY, CDR2 FYNNEI. The V end was cut by 10 bases, the J end by 4 bases, with 7 bases between. The CDR3 sequence is CATAATEAFF. The DNA of the CDR3 is TGTGCCACCGCCGCCACTGAAGCTTTCTTT. Based on the CDR3 plus reference TRBV2 and TRBJ1-1, the full variable domain is EPEVTQTPSHQVTQMGQEVILRCVPISNHLYFYWYRQILGQKVEFLVSFYNNEISEKSEIFDDQFSVERPDGSNFTLKIRSTKLEDSAMYFCATAATEAFFGQGTRLTVV.

The chain is built from TRBV7-8 and TRBJ2-7, with 9 positions matching TRBD2. Per germline, CDR1 SGHVS and CDR2 FQNEAQ. This CDR3 is built from 16 residues. After removal of 5 bases from V and 2 bases from J, the junction contained 10 bases not matched to a gene. The CDR3, as DNA: TGTGCCAGCAGCCATGGGGAGGCGGGAGGGGCCTACGAGCAGTACTTC. Translated, it gives CASSHGEAGGAYEQYF.

The CDR3 loop reads CASSIGQGGKNIQYF. CDR3 coding DNA: TGTGCCAGTAGTATCGGACAGGGGGGCAAAAACATTCAGTACTTC. The chain carries TRBV19 and TRBJ2-4; TRBD1 aligns across 10 bases. Per germline, CDR1 LNHDA and CDR2 SQIVND (reference sequence). The CDR3 contains 15 residues. The trim removed 3 bases at V and 3 bases at J, leaving 2 bases unmatched. Using reference TRBV19 and TRBJ2-4 for the parts outside the CDR3, the full variable domain is DGGITQSPKYLFRKEGQNVTLSCEQNLNHDAMYWYRQDPGQGLRLIYYSQIVNDFQKGDIAEGYSVSREKKESFPLTVTSAQKNPTAFYLCASSIGQGGKNIQYFGAGTRLSVL.

The chain uses TRBV11-3 and TRBJ2-1, with TRBD2 as a possible D gene (6 bases). Trimming removed 3 bases from V and 5 bases from J, with 11 bases in between. CDR1 and CDR2 (germline): SGHNT, YENEEA. The CDR3 runs to 14 residues. The chain's CDR3 is CASSLGGTHNEQFF. The CDR3 bases are TGTGCCAGCAGCTTGGGGGGTACTCACAATGAGCAGTTCTTC.

This clone has at least ten counts. The V gene is TRBV7-9, the J gene TRBJ2-1; the match to TRBD2 covers 10 bases. Germline V gives CDR1 SEHNR, CDR2 FQNEAQ (reference sequence). Trimming cost V 5 bases and J 9 bases; bases outside gene matches: 13. CDR3 length: 16 amino acids. CDR3 coding DNA: TGTGCCAGCAGCCCTGTAGTAGCGGGAGGTGGAGGTGAGCAGTTCTTC. Encoded protein: CASSPVVAGGGGEQFF.

The chain joins TRBV28 to TRBJ2-7; D call uncertain. From germline, CDR1 is MDHEN and CDR2 SYDVKM. V shed 5 bases and J shed 3 bases, with 17 bases lying between them. The CDR3 has 15 residues. The CDR3 nucleotides are TGTGCCAGCAGTACCGGGCCCCCTAAAAGCTACGAGCAGTACTTC. Translating it yields CASSTGPPKSYEQYF.

The chain employs TRBV30 and TRBJ1-1, with 7 bases that match TRBD1. J gave up 4 bases and V 5 bases, and 4 bases lay outside the gene matches. The CDR3 spans 12 residues. CDR1 and CDR2 from the germline V gene are GTSNPN and SVGIG (reference sequence). The CDR3 reads CAWDRESTEAFF. The CDR3 nucleotides read TGTGCCTGGGACAGGGAAAGCACTGAAGCTTTCTTT. The whole variable domain, remainder taken from reference TRBV30 and TRBJ1-1, is SQTIHQWPATLVQPVGSPLSLECTVEGTSNPNLYWYRQAAGRGLQLLFYSVGIGQISSEVPQNLSASRPQDRQFILSSKKLLLSDSGFYLCAWDRESTEAFFGQGTRLTVV.

The chain joins TRBV5-4 to TRBJ2-3; perhaps TRBD2 as D (5 bases). CDR1 is SGHNT, CDR2 YYREEE, per germline (reference sequence). With 3 bases removed from V and 6 bases from J, the gap between germline ends came to 11 bases. The CDR3 totals 13 residues. CDR3 loop: CASSSDGVDTQYF. In nucleotides, the CDR3 is TGTGCCAGCAGCTCGGACGGGGTGGATACGCAGTATTTT.

The V and J genes are TRBV19 and TRBJ1-1; TRBD1 is a possible D gene (6 bases). Germline CDR1 and CDR2: LNHDA and SQIVND (reference sequence). The CDR3 contains 14 residues. Trimming took off 7 bases at V and 4 bases at J, with 16 bases between the two ends. The CDR3 bases are TGTGCCAGTACTGGGGGCGGGGGATCCACTGAAGCTTTCTTT. It encodes CASTGGGGSTEAFF.

This chain joins TRBV13 and TRBJ1-5; TRBD1 is a possible D gene (5 bases). The CDR3 is 15 residues long. V lost 3 bases and J lost 7, with 16 bases in between. Germline CDR1 and CDR2: PRHDT and FYEKMQ (reference sequence). CDR3 residues: CASSFGTGGEQPQHF. The CDR3 DNA reads TGTGCCAGCAGCTTCGGAACGGGGGGGGAGCAGCCCCAGCATTTT.

The chain is built from TRBV24-1 and TRBJ1-2; D may be TRBD1 (6 bases). Per the germline V gene, CDR1 is KGHDR and CDR2 is SFDVKD. The ends were cut back, 4 bases at V and 4 bases at J, with 9 bases in the middle. The CDR3 totals 13 residues. The CDR3 protein is CATSDPDSYGYTF. The CDR3 DNA follows: TGTGCCACCAGTGACCCGGACAGCTATGGCTACACCTTC.

This chain uses TRBV6-1 with TRBJ2-6, with TRBD1 as a possible D gene (5 bases). Germline V gene data show CDR1 as MNHNS and CDR2 as SASEGT. The CDR3 has 15 residues. The V gene lost 3 bases and the J gene lost 2 bases, with 8 bases spanning the gap. CDR3 sequence: CASSEQGTGANVLTF. CDR3 DNA: TGTGCCAGCAGTGAGCAGGGAACTGGGGCCAACGTCCTGACTTTC.

The rearrangement links TRBV29-1 to TRBJ1-1; D possibly corresponds to TRBD1 (5 bases). Germline lookup yields CDR1 SQVTM and CDR2 ANQGSEA. The CDR3 is 14 amino acids. The ends were cut back, 8 bases at V and 1 base at J, with 17 bases in the middle. The CDR3 is CSPSGRVENTEAFF. The CDR3, as DNA: TGCAGCCCCTCGGGCAGGGTGGAGAACACTGAAGCTTTCTTT.

This clone was observed once. The V and J genes are TRBV7-9 and TRBJ2-1; no clear D. This CDR3 region has 17 residues. Germline CDR1 and CDR2: SEHNR and FQNEAQ (reference sequence). Between the trimmed V and J ends, which lost 5 bases and 0 bases, there was a span of 17 bases. For the CDR3, the DNA is TGTGCCAGCAGCCCAGACCAGAGTTACAGCTCCTACAATGAGCAGTTCTTC. This gives the protein CASSPDQSYSSYNEQFF. The full variable domain, its missing parts supplied by reference TRBV7-9 and TRBJ2-1, is DTGVSQNPRHKITKRGQNVTFRCDPISEHNRLYWYRQTLGQGPEFLTYFQNEAQLEKSRLLSDRFSAERPKGSFSTLEIQRTEQGDSAMYLCASSPDQSYSSYNEQFFGPGTRLTVL.

The chain has TRBV6-5 and TRBJ1-5, with 9 bases lining up with TRBD1. J lost 7 bases, V lost 6 bases, and 7 bases had no gene match. There are 14 residues in the CDR3. The germline CDR1 and CDR2 sequences are MNHEY and SVGAGI. The CDR3 DNA reads TGTGCCAGCAGCGAGGGACAGGGTTTCCAGCCCCAGCATTTT. Translated: CASSEGQGFQPQHF.

In this sample, this clone turned up once. The chain links TRBV9 to TRBJ1-5, with D possibly matching TRBD1 (5 bases). V was clipped by 3 bases and J by 0 bases, with 16 bases between them. The germline V gene encodes CDR1 SGDLS and CDR2 YYNGEE. This CDR3 spans 17 amino acids. The DNA of the CDR3 is TGTGCCAGCAGCGGAAACAGGCTGAGTCCTAGCAATCAGCCCCAGCATTTT. Translation: CASSGNRLSPSNQPQHF.

The chain recombines TRBV6-4 with TRBJ2-4; 11 bases map to TRBD2. Trimming at V came to 2 bases and at J to 3 bases, leaving 24 bases not matched to a gene. Germline V gives CDR1 MRHNA, CDR2 SNTAGT. The CDR3 contains 23 residues. The CDR3 DNA is TGTGCCAGCAGTGACCGCCCGATCGTTATAGCGGGAGGGGGTCGTTATGTCAAAAACATTCAGTACTTC. Protein: CASSDRPIVIAGGGRYVKNIQYF.

The table lists this clone with a count of one. The chain recombines TRBV15 with TRBJ1-5; D remains ambiguous. Germline lookup yields CDR1 LNHNV and CDR2 YYDKDF (reference sequence). The CDR3 extends over 15 amino acids. V was pared by 0 bases and J by 1 base, with 7 bases between. The CDR3 bases are TGTGCCACCAGCAGAGATGGAGGGAGCAATCAGCCCCAGCATTTT. Its protein is CATSRDGGSNQPQHF.

This clone came up a few times. Other DNA sequences in this sample translate to the same CDR3. CDR3 coding DNA: TGTGCCAGCAGTGAAATCTACGAGCAGTACTTC. Its protein is CASSEIYEQYF. This chain uses TRBV2 with TRBJ2-7; D unclear. V lost 2 bases, J lost 3 bases, and 2 bases lay in between. This CDR3 is built from 11 residues. Germline assignment: CDR1 SNHLY and CDR2 FYNNEI. Combining the CDR3 with reference TRBV2 and TRBJ2-7 gives the whole variable domain EPEVTQTPSHQVTQMGQEVILRCVPISNHLYFYWYRQILGQKVEFLVSFYNNEISEKSEIFDDQFSVERPDGSNFTLKIRSTKLEDSAMYFCASSEIYEQYFGPGTRLTVT.

This chain joins TRBV2 and TRBJ1-3; the match to TRBD1 covers 8 bases. CDR3 length equals 14 residues. Germline lookup yields CDR1 SNHLY and CDR2 FYNNEI. The junction had 3 bases not matched to a gene; V was cut back by 4 bases and J by 4 bases. The CDR3 loop is CASSAGGLGNTIYF. CDR3 bases: TGTGCCAGCAGTGCAGGGGGCTTGGGAAACACCATATATTTT. Complete variable domain (other parts from reference TRBV2 and TRBJ1-3): EPEVTQTPSHQVTQMGQEVILRCVPISNHLYFYWYRQILGQKVEFLVSFYNNEISEKSEIFDDQFSVERPDGSNFTLKIRSTKLEDSAMYFCASSAGGLGNTIYFGEGSWLTVV.

V gene TRBV21-1 combines with J gene TRBJ2-1; TRBD2 reflects the table's D call only, with no check against the DNA. TRBV21-1 counts as a pseudogene. The CDR3 runs to 16 residues. The CDR3, as DNA: TGTGCCAGCAGCAAAGTAGGACTAGCGGGAATCATTGGGCAGTTCTTC. Translated, it gives CASSKVGLAGIIGQFF.